The 17 T cell receptor beta chains presented below share a single source sample, sequenced in a study of cytomegalovirus exposure and HLA in healthy donors. Amplification used 60 Vbeta primers and 13 Jbeta primers. Only in-frame clones appear in the TCRdb table, and some are missing; sequencing was by immunoSEQ multiplex PCR. Of tens of thousands of clones listed, roughly four fifths are singletons. The sample taken for sequencing was PBMCs. Receptor source: a man aged 35-49 years in good health and CMV-seronegative.

The rearrangement joins TRBV7-9 to TRBJ2-5; 8 nucleotides match TRBD1. The V segment lost 1 base and the J segment 0 bases; nucleotides outside the gene matches: 1. This CDR3 has 15 residues. Germline CDR1 and CDR2: SEHNR and FQNEAQ (reference sequence). CDR3 bases: TGTGCCAGCAGCTTAGGCAGGGGGCACCAAGAGACCCAGTACTTC. Amino acid sequence: CASSLGRGHQETQYF.

This chain joins TRBV15 and TRBJ1-1; D is ambiguous. Germline V CDR1 and CDR2: LNHNV, YYDKDF (reference sequence). The CDR3 runs to 14 residues. Trimming cost V 0 bases and J 11 bases, with 16 bases left between them. The DNA of the CDR3 is TGTGCCACCAGCAGAGATCCGCTGATTAGAGAGGCTTTCTTT. Protein product: CATSRDPLIREAFF.

V and J are TRBV10-1 and TRBJ2-5, with 7 positions matching TRBD1. After removal of 5 bases from V and 7 bases from J, the junction contained 7 bases not matched to a gene. The CDR3 spans 13 residues. In germline, CDR1 is WNHNN, CDR2 SYGVQD (reference sequence). Here the CDR3 DNA reads TGCGCCAGCAGTACGGACAGGAGCGGGACCCAGTACTTC. Protein: CASSTDRSGTQYF.

For the CDR3, the DNA is TGTGCCAGCAGCCCCGCCGGGGCGGGGGACACTGAAGCTTTCTTT. Its translation is CASSPAGAGDTEAFF. The chain carries TRBV9 and TRBJ1-1; the D gene is possibly TRBD1 (5 bases). The length of the CDR3 is 15 residues. Germline assignment: CDR1 SGDLS and CDR2 YYNGEE. V gave up 4 bases and J gave up 3 bases, with 16 bases separating them.

This clone was seen more than once but under ten times. The chain recombines TRBV19 with TRBJ2-5, with TRBD2 matching 10 bases. The CDR3 sequence is 16 residues long. Germline trimming cut 4 bases from V and 2 bases from J; bases unmatched to any gene: 7. Germline values: CDR1 LNHDA, CDR2 SQIVND (reference sequence). DNA of the CDR3: TGTGCCAGTAGTAGGGCGGGACTAGCGACTCAAGAGACCCAGTACTTC. Residues: CASSRAGLATQETQYF.

The chain recombines TRBV7-9 with TRBJ1-3, with D perhaps TRBD1 (5 bases). The germline V gene has CDR1 SEHNR and CDR2 FQNEAQ (reference sequence). V gave up 5 bases and J gave up 4 bases, with 12 bases separating them. There are 14 residues in the CDR3. CDR3 residues: CASSPNQGGNTIYF. The CDR3 coding sequence is TGTGCCAGCAGCCCTAACCAGGGAGGAAACACCATATATTTT.

V is TRBV9 and J is TRBJ1-5, with D possibly being TRBD1 (5 bases). Germline V gene lookup returns CDR1 SGDLS and CDR2 YYNGEE. The CDR3 sequence is 15 residues long. V gave up 4 bases and J gave up 5 bases, with 16 bases separating them. The chain's CDR3 is CASSPTGGSDQPQHF. Written as DNA, the CDR3 is TGTGCCAGCAGCCCCACTGGGGGGTCAGATCAGCCCCAGCATTTT.

The genes are TRBV15 and TRBJ1-5, with 11 bases identical to TRBD1. This CDR3 is built from 15 residues. Germline V gene lookup returns CDR1 LNHNV and CDR2 YYDKDF (reference sequence). The V segment lost 5 bases and the J segment 5 bases; nucleotides outside the gene matches: 5. The CDR3 DNA reads as TGTGCCACCAGCCGGACAGGGGGCACCTATCAGCCCCAGCATTTT. Amino acids: CATSRTGGTYQPQHF. Filled out from reference TRBV15 and TRBJ1-5, the complete variable domain reads DAMVIQNPRYQVTQFGKPVTLSCSQTLNHNVMYWYQQKSSQAPKLLFHYYDKDFNNEADTPDNFQSRRPNTSFCFLDIRSPGLGDTAMYLCATSRTGGTYQPQHFGDGTRLSIL.

This clone was seen a handful of times. This chain joins TRBV28 and TRBJ2-3; D might be TRBD2 (6 bases). The CDR3 is 17 amino acids. V was shortened by 6 bases and J by 0 bases, with 19 bases between the two germline ends. Per germline, CDR1 MDHEN and CDR2 SYDVKM. In nucleotides, the CDR3 is TGTGCCAGCAGCCCTTCCTGGCGGGGAGGTAGCACAGATACGCAGTATTTT. Translated: CASSPSWRGGSTDTQYF.

This rearrangement joins TRBV7-9 to TRBJ1-1; D is unresolved. The CDR3 extends over 13 amino acids. Germline loops: CDR1 SEHNR, CDR2 FQNEAQ (reference sequence). Trimming took 4 bases from V and 6 from J, leaving 12 bases between them. CDR3: CASSSTTGAEAFF. CDR3 bases: TGTGCCAGCAGCTCAACAACCGGAGCTGAAGCTTTCTTT.

V and J are TRBV27 and TRBJ1-2; D perhaps matches TRBD1 (6 bases). The germline V gene has CDR1 MNHEY and CDR2 SMNVEV (reference sequence). This CDR3 region has 13 residues. V was pared by 3 bases and J by 4 bases, with 9 bases between. The CDR3 nucleotides read TGTGCCAGCAGTTTTGCACAGGGCTATGGCTACACCTTC. It translates to CASSFAQGYGYTF.

This sequence joins TRBV28 and TRBJ1-5, with D tentatively TRBD1 (5 bases). The germline V gene has CDR1 MDHEN and CDR2 SYDVKM. The CDR3 spans 16 residues. The V end lost 1 base, the J end lost 5 bases, and 15 bases lay between the germline ends. The CDR3 loop is CASSLLGLGGDQPQHF. Written as DNA, the CDR3 is TGTGCCAGCAGTTTATTGGGGCTGGGAGGGGATCAGCCCCAGCATTTT.

This sequence joins TRBV25-1 and TRBJ2-4; TRBD2 matches at 11 bases. J gave up 5 bases and V 3 bases, and 9 bases lay outside the gene matches. CDR1 MGHDK and CDR2 SYGVNS come from the germline V gene. The CDR3 has 17 amino acids. Written as DNA, the CDR3 is TGTGCCAGCAGTGAGCGGGGTAGCGGGAGGGCGGAAAACATTCAGTACTTC. This gives the protein CASSERGSGRAENIQYF. The full variable domain, its missing parts supplied by reference TRBV25-1 and TRBJ2-4, is EADIYQTPRYLVIGTGKKITLECSQTMGHDKMYWYQQDPGMELHLIHYSYGVNSTEKGDLSSESTVSRIRTEHFPLTLESARPSHTSQYLCASSERGSGRAENIQYFGAGTRLSVL.

A few counts support this clone. The chain has TRBV4-2 and TRBJ1-1; a possible D gene is TRBD1 (6 bases). The V end was cut by 2 bases, the J end by 1 base, with 11 bases between. Germline-derived CDR1 and CDR2 are LGHNA and YNFKEQ. The CDR3 contains 15 residues. CDR3 in amino acids: CASSQPGTSNTEAFF. The CDR3, as DNA: TGTGCCAGCAGCCAACCAGGGACATCGAACACTGAAGCTTTCTTT.

The chain couples TRBV30 to TRBJ2-2; 10 bases align to TRBD1. Germline V lookup: CDR1 GTSNPN, CDR2 SVGIG (reference sequence). V lost 5 bases to trimming and J lost 5 bases; unmatched junction nucleotides: 11. The CDR3 contains 16 residues. The chain's CDR3 is CAWASEGGQGTGELFF. In DNA, the CDR3 is TGTGCCTGGGCATCGGAGGGGGGACAGGGGACCGGGGAGCTGTTTTTT. The full variable domain, with the rest looked up from reference TRBV30 and TRBJ2-2, is SQTIHQWPATLVQPVGSPLSLECTVEGTSNPNLYWYRQAAGRGLQLLFYSVGIGQISSEVPQNLSASRPQDRQFILSSKKLLLSDSGFYLCAWASEGGQGTGELFFGEGSRLTVL.

The V gene is TRBV5-4, the J gene TRBJ2-5; 7 positions match TRBD2. Germline V lookup: CDR1 SGHNT, CDR2 YYREEE (reference sequence). V lost 5 bases to trimming and J lost 5 bases; unmatched junction nucleotides: 6. CDR3 size: 13 residues. The CDR3 region has the DNA TGTGCCAGCAGGTCCGGGACTATGGAGACCCAGTACTTC. Translated: CASRSGTMETQYF.

V usage is TRBV5-4 and J usage is TRBJ1-1, with a weak D call TRBD1 (5 bases). This CDR3 region has 14 residues. The ends were cut back, 4 bases at V and 0 bases at J, with 10 bases in the middle. Germline loops: CDR1 SGHNT, CDR2 YYREEE (reference sequence). The CDR3 here is CASSPTGVNTEAFF. CDR3 coding DNA: TGTGCCAGCAGCCCCACAGGAGTGAACACTGAAGCTTTCTTT. The full variable domain, completed using reference TRBV5-4 and TRBJ1-1, is ETGVTQSPTHLIKTRGQQVTLRCSSQSGHNTVSWYQQALGQGPQFIFQYYREEENGRGNFPPRFSGLQFPNYSSELNVNALELDDSALYLCASSPTGVNTEAFFGQGTRLTVV.